Here is one TCR beta chain with its context. What it binds is not known. The data belong to a study of CD8+ T cells in alopecia areata. As for the study in general: Tofacitinib ran for 6 to 18 months before 6 months off drug. Overall study findings and caveats: Mice gave a clearer picture of TCR sharing than patients did, possibly for HLA-related reasons.

J was trimmed by 6 bases and V by 4 bases; bases with no gene match: 7. Germline-derived CDR1 and CDR2 are SGHKS and YYEKEE (reference sequence). CDR3 length: 13 residues. In each case, RNA was isolated and then reverse transcribed into cDNA as the sequencing template. The assay was immunoSEQ multiplex PCR, and TCRdb's table has in-frame clones only and misses some. The repertoire holds 200,000 to 250,000 clones, with approximately 38% as singletons. Specified treatment: oral pan-JAK inhibitor, 5-10 mg twice daily. Peripheral blood samples and lesional scalp punch biopsies were obtained from alopecia areata patients. Investigators sorted PBMCs to obtain both CD4+ and CD8+ T cells.

The chain has TRBV5-5 and TRBJ2-7; 7 bases are a match to TRBD2. This TCR came from a human donor with alopecia areata. Source: CD4+ T cells sorted from blood, taken at roughly week 30, from a patient treated with tofacitinib. CDR3 protein: CASSPDGEGEQYF. In DNA, the CDR3 is TGTGCCAGCAGCCCGGACGGGGAGGGCGAGCAGTACTTC.